These 5 T cell receptor beta chains originate from one sample sequenced in a study of CD8 T cells in Susac syndrome (dated by TCRdb to between 2018 and 2020). The method was the immunoSEQ multiplex PCR assay. RNA was extracted using the RNeasy kit, and roughly 0.45 to 1 microgram was reverse transcribed with random hexamers. The public reads were quality trimmed at Q25 with fastp and then assembled into clones with MiXCR by TCRdb, keeping productive beta chains. Rows with one shared CDR3 protein collapse into an entry with the most common genes and DNA. Across this sample there are about 150,000 distinct CDR3 sequences, with approximately 95% seen only once. About 0.18% of the sample is held by the ten biggest clonotypes. What was sequenced was CD8+ T cells from PBMCs. The receptors stem from a human donor with Susac syndrome.

The rearrangement uses TRBV15 and TRBJ1-5; the D is unclear. V was cut by 0 bases and J by 0 bases, with 27 bases left in between. CDR3 size: 22 residues. Looked up from germline, CDR1 is LNHNV and CDR2 is YYDKDF (reference sequence). For the CDR3, the DNA is TGTGCCACCAGCAGAGAGTCCGTCGCATTGGAGTATAGAGAATATAGCAATCAGCCCCAGCATTTT. It codes for CATSRESVALEYREYSNQPQHF. Using reference TRBV15 and TRBJ1-5 for the parts outside the CDR3, the full variable domain is DAMVIQNPRYQVTQFGKPVTLSCSQTLNHNVMYWYQQKSSQAPKLLFHYYDKDFNNEADTPDNFQSRRPNTSFCFLDIRSPGLGDTAMYLCATSRESVALEYREYSNQPQHFGDGTRLSIL.

V is TRBV20-1 and J is TRBJ2-2; 9 bases fit TRBD2. J lost 8 bases, V lost 0 bases, and 13 bases had no gene match. This CDR3 region has 17 residues. Germline CDR1 DFQATT, CDR2 SNEGSKA (reference sequence). The chain's CDR3 is CSARDRRSGSLMGELFF. As DNA, the CDR3 is TGCAGTGCTAGAGATCGTCGTAGCGGGAGTCTTATGGGGGAGCTGTTTTTT.

This chain links TRBV29-1 with TRBJ1-1; possible D gene TRBD1, 5 bases. CDR1 and CDR2 (germline): SQVTM, ANQGSEA. This CDR3 has 12 residues. Deletions cut 5 bases from V and 5 bases from J, with 12 bases between. The CDR3 DNA reads as TGCAGCGTTCCTCCCGGGGGGACTGAAGCTTTCTTT. Translation gives CSVPPGGTEAFF.

This chain joins TRBV4-1 and TRBJ2-1; D call uncertain. V was shortened by 0 bases and J by 7 bases, with 16 bases between the two germline ends. CDR1 is MGHRA and CDR2 is YSYEKL in the germline V gene. This CDR3 has 16 residues. CDR3 region: CASSQETLVGRNEQFF. The CDR3 DNA sequence: TGCGCCAGCAGCCAAGAGACTCTAGTAGGTCGGAATGAGCAGTTCTTC.

CDR3 DNA: TGCGCCAGCAGCTTGGGACAGGGGTCGAATGAGCAGTTCTTC. Its translation is CASSLGQGSNEQFF. The rearrangement uses TRBV5-1 and TRBJ2-1; 8 nucleotides agree with TRBD1. There are 14 residues in the CDR3. Germline V gene data show CDR1 as SGHRS and CDR2 as YFSETQ. After removal of 0 bases from V and 7 bases from J, the junction contained 3 bases not matched to a gene.